This TCR beta chain came from a study of T-cell memory formation after mild COVID-19. The overall study: Among the donors, TCR clusters were largely specific to each donor.

Constant-segment-primed 5'RACE gave TCR alpha and TCR beta cDNA libraries with sample barcodes and UMIs. In TCRdb, the 5' RACE reads were re-called with MiXCR into one record per CDR3 protein. This table holds 110,000 or so distinct CDR3 sequences, around a fifth found once. Overall study results and limits: CD4/CD8 balance characterized clones contracting day 15 to 85, and CD4+ skew characterized later expanders.

This clonotype appeared a few times. The antigen remains unidentified. The CDR3 covers 15 residues. Germline V gives CDR1 SGDLS, CDR2 YYNGEE. Trimming removed 2 bases from V and 5 bases from J; junction bases left unmatched: 9. The sequenced sample was PBMCs or a T cell subset sorted from them (not recorded which). The receptor was isolated from a man aged 18 to 30 who had mild COVID-19 (a few samples of this study predate the infection). Cell type and time point are not known. J is TRBJ1-1 and V is TRBV9; TRBD1 aligns across 7 bases. CDR3 residues: CASSVGSPGGTEAFF. CDR3 DNA sequence: TGTGCCAGCAGCGTGGGGAGTCCAGGGGGGACTGAAGCTTTCTTT.